This entry describes one T cell receptor beta chain. Its matching antigen is unknown. Combining a sample-barcoded 5' primer with a J-beta primer mix, a second PCR ran for roughly 7 to 11 cycles. Each cDNA molecule carried a tag from a template-switch adaptor that contained 12 random nucleotides. Via MiXCR, TCRdb re-called the 5' RACE reads, giving one row per CDR3 protein. The table has about 1,500,000 distinct CDR3 sequences, around two fifths seen once. This CDR3 spans 13 amino acids. Trimming removed 1 base from V and 7 bases from J, with 11 bases in between. Germline CDR1 is DFQATT and CDR2 is SNEGSKA (reference sequence). The sample originates from a study of blood T cells in healthy people across ages. The study, taken as a whole, reports: TCR beta diversity, measured per million T cells, fell in a roughly linear way with age. PBMC samples, being unsorted, prevented any conclusive comparison of naive and antigen-experienced cells.

Ten milliliters of peripheral blood were drawn from each donor. This chain connects TRBV20-1 to TRBJ1-5, with a possible D match to TRBD1 (6 bases). The source is a woman younger than 30 in good health. What was sequenced was blood. The CDR3 spells CSARATGGQPQHF. CDR3 bases: TGCAGTGCTAGAGCGACAGGCGGACAGCCCCAGCATTTT.